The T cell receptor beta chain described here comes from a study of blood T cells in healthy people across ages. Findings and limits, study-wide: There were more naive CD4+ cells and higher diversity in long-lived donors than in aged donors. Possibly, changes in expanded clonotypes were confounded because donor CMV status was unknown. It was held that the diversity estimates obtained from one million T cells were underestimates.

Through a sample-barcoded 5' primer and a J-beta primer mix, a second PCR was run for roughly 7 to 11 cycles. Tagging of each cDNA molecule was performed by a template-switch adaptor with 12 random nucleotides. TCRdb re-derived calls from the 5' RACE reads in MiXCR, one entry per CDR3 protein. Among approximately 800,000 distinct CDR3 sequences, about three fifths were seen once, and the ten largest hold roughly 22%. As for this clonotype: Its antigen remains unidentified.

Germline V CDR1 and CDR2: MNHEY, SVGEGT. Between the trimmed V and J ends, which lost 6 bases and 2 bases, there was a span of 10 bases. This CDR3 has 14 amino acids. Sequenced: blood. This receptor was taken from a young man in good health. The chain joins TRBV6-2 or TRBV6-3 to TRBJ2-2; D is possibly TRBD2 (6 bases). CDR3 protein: CASRDYLNTGELFF. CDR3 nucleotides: TGTGCCAGCAGGGACTACCTAAACACCGGGGAGCTGTTTTTT.